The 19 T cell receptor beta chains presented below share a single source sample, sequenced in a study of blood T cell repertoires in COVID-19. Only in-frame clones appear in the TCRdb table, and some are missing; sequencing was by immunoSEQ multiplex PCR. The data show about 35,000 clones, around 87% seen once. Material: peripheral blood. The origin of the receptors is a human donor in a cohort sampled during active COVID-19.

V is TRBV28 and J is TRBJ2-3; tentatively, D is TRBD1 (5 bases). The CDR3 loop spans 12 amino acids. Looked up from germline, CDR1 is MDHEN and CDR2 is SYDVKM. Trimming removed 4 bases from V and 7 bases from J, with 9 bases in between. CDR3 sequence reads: CASSSSGYTQYF. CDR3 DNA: TGTGCCAGCAGTTCTTCAGGGTATACGCAGTATTTT.

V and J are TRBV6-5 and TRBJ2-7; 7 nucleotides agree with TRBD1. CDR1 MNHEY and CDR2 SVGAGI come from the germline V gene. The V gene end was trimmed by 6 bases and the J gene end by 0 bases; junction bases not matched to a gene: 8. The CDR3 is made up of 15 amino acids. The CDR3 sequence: CASSHSRDSSYEQYF. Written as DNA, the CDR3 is TGTGCCAGCAGCCATAGCCGGGACAGCTCCTACGAGCAGTACTTC.

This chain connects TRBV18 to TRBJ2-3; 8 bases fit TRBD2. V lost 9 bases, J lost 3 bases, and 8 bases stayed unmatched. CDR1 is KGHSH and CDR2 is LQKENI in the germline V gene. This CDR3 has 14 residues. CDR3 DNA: TGTGCCAGTGCGGGACTAGAGGTTACAGATACGCAGTATTTT. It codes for CASAGLEVTDTQYF.

CDR3 nucleotides: TGTGCCAGCAGCTTAGTACAGGAGCAGGGGACCCAGTACTTC. This encodes CASSLVQEQGTQYF. The rearrangement joins TRBV11-2 to TRBJ2-5; D may be TRBD1 (5 bases). Germline CDR1 reads SGHAT; CDR2 reads FQNNGV. V was cut by 1 base and J by 7 bases, with 13 bases left in between. There are 14 residues in the CDR3.

CDR3 bases: TGTGCCAGCGGGACAGAAATGGACACTGAAGCTTTCTTT. It codes for CASGTEMDTEAFF. The rearrangement links TRBV6-5 to TRBJ1-1; 7 bases are a match to TRBD1. The length of the CDR3 is 13 residues. Trimming took 8 bases from V and 3 from J; bases not matched to a gene: 6. The V gene's germline CDR1 is MNHEY and CDR2 SVGAGI.

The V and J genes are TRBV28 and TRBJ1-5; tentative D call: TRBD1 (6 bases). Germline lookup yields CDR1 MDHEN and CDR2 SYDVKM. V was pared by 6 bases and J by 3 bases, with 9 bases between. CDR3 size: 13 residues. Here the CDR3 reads CASRTGPNQPQHF. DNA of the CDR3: TGTGCCAGCAGAACAGGGCCCAATCAGCCCCAGCATTTT.

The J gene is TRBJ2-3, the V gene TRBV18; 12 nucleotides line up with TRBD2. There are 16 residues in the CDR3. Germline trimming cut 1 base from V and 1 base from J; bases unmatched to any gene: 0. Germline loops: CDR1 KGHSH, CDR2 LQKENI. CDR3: CASSPRTSGGTDTQYF. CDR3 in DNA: TGTGCCAGCTCACCACGGACTAGCGGGGGCACAGATACGCAGTATTTT.

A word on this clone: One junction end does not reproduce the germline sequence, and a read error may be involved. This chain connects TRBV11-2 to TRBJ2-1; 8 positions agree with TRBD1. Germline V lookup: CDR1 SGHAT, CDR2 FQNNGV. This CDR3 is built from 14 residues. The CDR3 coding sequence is TGTGCCAGCGGCTTGGACAGGGCTTCGGGTGAGCAGTTCTTC. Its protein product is CASGLDRASGEQFF.

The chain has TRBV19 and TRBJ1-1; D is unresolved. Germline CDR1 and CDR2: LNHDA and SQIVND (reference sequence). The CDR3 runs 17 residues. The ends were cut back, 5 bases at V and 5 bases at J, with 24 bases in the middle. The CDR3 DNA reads TGTGCCAGTAGTCAGGAAGGGAGGGCTTACCCGCCGACTGAAGCTTTCTTT. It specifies CASSQEGRAYPPTEAFF.

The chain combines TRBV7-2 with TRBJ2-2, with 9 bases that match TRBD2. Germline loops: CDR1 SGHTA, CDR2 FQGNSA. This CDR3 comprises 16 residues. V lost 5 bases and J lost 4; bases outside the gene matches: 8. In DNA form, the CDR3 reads TGTGCCAGCAGCCCTGGCCAGCGGGGGGTCACCGGGGAGCTGTTTTTT. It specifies CASSPGQRGVTGELFF. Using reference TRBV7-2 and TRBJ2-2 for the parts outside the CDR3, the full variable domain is GAGVSQSPSNKVTEKGKDVELRCDPISGHTALYWYRQSLGQGLEFLIYFQGNSAPDKSGLPSDRFSAERTGGSVSTLTIQRTQQEDSAVYLCASSPGQRGVTGELFFGEGSRLTVL.

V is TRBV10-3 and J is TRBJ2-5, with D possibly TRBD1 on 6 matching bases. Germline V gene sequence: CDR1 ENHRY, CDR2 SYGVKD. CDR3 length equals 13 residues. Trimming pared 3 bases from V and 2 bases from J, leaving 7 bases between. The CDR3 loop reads CAISDTGQETQYF. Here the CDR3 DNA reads TGTGCCATCAGTGATACAGGGCAAGAGACCCAGTACTTC.

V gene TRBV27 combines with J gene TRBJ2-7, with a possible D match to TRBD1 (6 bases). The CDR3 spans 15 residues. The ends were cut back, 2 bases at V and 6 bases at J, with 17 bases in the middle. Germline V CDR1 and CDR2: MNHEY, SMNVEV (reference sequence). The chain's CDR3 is CASSLTGGAITEQYF. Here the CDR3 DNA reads TGTGCCAGCAGTTTAACTGGGGGCGCAATCACCGAGCAGTACTTC.

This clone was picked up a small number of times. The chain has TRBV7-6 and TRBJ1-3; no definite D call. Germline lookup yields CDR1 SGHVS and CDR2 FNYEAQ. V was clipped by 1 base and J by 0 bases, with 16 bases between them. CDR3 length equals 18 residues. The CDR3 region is CASSLGRGRISSGNTIYF. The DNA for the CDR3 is TGTGCCAGCAGCTTAGGCCGCGGGCGGATAAGCTCTGGAAACACCATATATTTT.

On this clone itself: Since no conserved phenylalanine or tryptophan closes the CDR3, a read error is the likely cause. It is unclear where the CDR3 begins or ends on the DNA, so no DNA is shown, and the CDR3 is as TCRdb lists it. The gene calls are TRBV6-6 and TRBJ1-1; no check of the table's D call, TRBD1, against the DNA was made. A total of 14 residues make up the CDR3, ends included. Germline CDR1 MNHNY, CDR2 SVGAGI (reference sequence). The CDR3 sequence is CASSYSPLHAGDLD.

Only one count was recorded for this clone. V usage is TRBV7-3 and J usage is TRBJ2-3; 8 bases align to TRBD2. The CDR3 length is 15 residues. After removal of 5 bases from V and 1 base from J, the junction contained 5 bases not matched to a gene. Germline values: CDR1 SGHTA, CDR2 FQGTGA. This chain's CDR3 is CASSRSGVGTDTQYF. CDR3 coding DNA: TGTGCCAGCAGCCGTAGCGGGGTGGGCACAGATACGCAGTATTTT.

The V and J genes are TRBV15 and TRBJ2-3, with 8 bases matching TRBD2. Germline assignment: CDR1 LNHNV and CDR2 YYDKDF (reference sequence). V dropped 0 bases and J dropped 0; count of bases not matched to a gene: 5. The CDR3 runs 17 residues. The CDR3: CATSRDLAGPSTDTQYF. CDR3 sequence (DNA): TGTGCCACCAGCAGAGATCTAGCGGGTCCTAGCACAGATACGCAGTATTTT.

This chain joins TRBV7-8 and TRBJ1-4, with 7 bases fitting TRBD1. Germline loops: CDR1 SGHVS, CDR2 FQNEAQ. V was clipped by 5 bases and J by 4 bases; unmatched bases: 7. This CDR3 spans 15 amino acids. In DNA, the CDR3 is TGTGCCAGCAGCCCGCAGACAGGGTTTAATGAAAAACTGTTTTTT. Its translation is CASSPQTGFNEKLFF.

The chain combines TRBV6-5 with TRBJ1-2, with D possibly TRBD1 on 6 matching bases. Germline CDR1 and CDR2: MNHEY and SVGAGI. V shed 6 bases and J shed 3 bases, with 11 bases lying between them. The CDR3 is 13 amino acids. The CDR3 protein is CASRDSGDYGYTF. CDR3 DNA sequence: TGTGCCAGCAGGGACAGCGGGGACTATGGCTACACCTTC.

The CDR3 here is CASNRAGGTSGPGELFF. CDR3 in DNA: TGTGCCAGCAATCGGGCGGGGGGCACTTCGGGACCAGGGGAGCTGTTTTTT. The chain employs TRBV2 and TRBJ2-2; the match to TRBD2 covers 8 bases. CDR1 SNHLY and CDR2 FYNNEI come from the germline V gene. Trimming took 7 bases from V and 8 from J; bases not matched to a gene: 18. This CDR3 has 17 amino acids.